Listed below are T cell receptor beta chains from one sample, sequenced in a study of beta chain features in type 1 diabetes. The data were produced by immunoSEQ multiplex PCR, yet TCRdb's version contains in-frame clones alone and is incomplete. The profile shows hundreds of thousands of clones, under 15% of them singletons. The source material was naive CD4+ T cells from blood. These receptors all come from a man between 18 and 29 years old with type 1 diabetes. The CDR3 runs from the conserved cysteine through the conserved F or W. A D gene is named only where the DNA matches it firmly. The size of a clone is reported for some rows only, either as once, few or many, or as a class for expanded clones.

DNA | CDR3 | D | J | V | size
TGCGCCAGCAGTCAATCCTCCGGCAGAAGCACAGATACGCAGTATTTT | CASSQSSGRSTDTQYF | NA | TRBJ2-3 | TRBV23-1 | many
TGTGCCAGCAGCGTAATTTTAGGGGATTCCTACAATGAGCAGTTCTTC | CASSVILGDSYNEQFF | NA | TRBJ2-1 | TRBV9 | few
TGTGCCTGGAGTCTGATGGGGGGCGGACAGCCCCAGCATTTT | CAWSLMGGGQPQHF | NA | TRBJ1-5 | TRBV30 | NA
TGTGCCTGGAATTCCGGACAGGGGACGGTCCTGTTTTTT | CAWNSGQGTVLFF | TRBD1 | TRBJ1-4 | TRBV30 | NA
TGTGCCAGCAGCTTAGGGACAGCGGGGGGTATTTACGAGCAGTACTTC | CASSLGTAGGIYEQYF | TRBD2 | TRBJ2-7 | TRBV7-2 | few
TGTGCCTGGAGTGGAGGGAAGGGGGAGCTGTTTTTT | CAWSGGKGELFF | NA | TRBJ2-2 | TRBV30 | NA
TGTGCCAGTAGTTGGCAATACCAAGAGACCCAGTACTTC | CASSWQYQETQYF | NA | TRBJ2-5 | TRBV19 | NA
TGTGCCAGCAGCTTAGGGCAGACCCATCAGCCCCAGCATTTT | CASSLGQTHQPQHF | NA | TRBJ1-5 | TRBV7-8 | few
TGTGCCAGCGGCAGGGGGGAGGGCTATGGCTACACCTTC | CASGRGEGYGYTF | TRBD1 | TRBJ1-2 | TRBV6-6 | NA
TGTGCCAGCAGCTTCCTCGAGAAAACTGAAGCTTTCTTT | CASSFLEKTEAFF | NA | TRBJ1-1 | TRBV7-9 | NA
TGTGCCATCAGTCCCGGCTCCCTGGGGACTGAAGCTTTCTTT | CAISPGSLGTEAFF | NA | TRBJ1-1 | TRBV10-3 | few
TGTGCCAGCAGCCCGACCGTCCAAGAGACCCAGTACTTC | CASSPTVQETQYF | NA | TRBJ2-5 | TRBV5-4 | NA
TGTGCCAGCAGGCCCCGACTAGCGGAGGGCACAGATACGCAGTATTTT | CASRPRLAEGTDTQYF | TRBD2 | TRBJ2-3 | TRBV7-9 | NA
TGCAGCGTTGAAACAGGCCGAGCCCTTACTGAAGCTTTCTTT | CSVETGRALTEAFF | NA | TRBJ1-1 | TRBV29-1 | NA
TGTGCCAGCAGCTTAGGGCCCCTCCAGCCCCAGCATTTT | CASSLGPLQPQHF | NA | TRBJ1-5 | TRBV7-8 | few
TGTGCCAGCAGTGAATTCTGGACGGGATACGAGCAGTACTTC | CASSEFWTGYEQYF | NA | TRBJ2-7 | TRBV6-1 | few
TGTGCCAGCAGTGAAGGCCTCCAAGAGACCCAGTACTTC | CASSEGLQETQYF | NA | TRBJ2-5 | TRBV6-1 | NA
TGTGCCATCAGTGAGTCAGGGGCAGGGGCAAATCGTAATTCACCCCTCCACTTT | CAISESGAGANRNSPLHF | NA | TRBJ1-6 | TRBV10-3 | few
TGTGCCGGCGGGACCCTCTCCTACGAGCAGTACTTC | CAGGTLSYEQYF | NA | TRBJ2-7 | TRBV2 | NA
TGTGCCAGCTCATCCGGGACAGGGGGGCACGAGCAGTACTTC | CASSSGTGGHEQYF | TRBD1 | TRBJ2-7 | TRBV18 | few
TGCGCCAGCAGCTCGGAGGGGGTTGGACAGCCCCAGCATTTT | CASSSEGVGQPQHF | NA | TRBJ1-5 | TRBV5-1 | few
TGTGCCAGCAGTGAGTCAGGGGATTCACCCCTCCACTTT | CASSESGDSPLHF | NA | TRBJ1-6 | TRBV2 | few
TGTGCCAGCACCGGACAGGGCAGCGGGGAGCTGTTTTTT | CASTGQGSGELFF | TRBD1 | TRBJ2-2 | TRBV2 | NA
TGTGCCATCAGAGGACAGGGAGTTACAGATACGCAGTATTTT | CAIRGQGVTDTQYF | TRBD1 | TRBJ2-3 | TRBV10-3 | few
TGTGCCAGCAGCCCCCGGCGCCCCCTGACTGAAGCTTTCTTT | CASSPRRPLTEAFF | NA | TRBJ1-1 | TRBV7-9 | few
TGTGCCAGCAGCCAAGGCCCTAGGCCAGATACGCAGTATTTT | CASSQGPRPDTQYF | NA | TRBJ2-3 | TRBV4-2 | NA
TGCAGCGTTGAAGAAGGTTGGGGAGAAACCGGGGAGCTGTTTTTT | CSVEEGWGETGELFF | NA | TRBJ2-2 | TRBV29-1 | few